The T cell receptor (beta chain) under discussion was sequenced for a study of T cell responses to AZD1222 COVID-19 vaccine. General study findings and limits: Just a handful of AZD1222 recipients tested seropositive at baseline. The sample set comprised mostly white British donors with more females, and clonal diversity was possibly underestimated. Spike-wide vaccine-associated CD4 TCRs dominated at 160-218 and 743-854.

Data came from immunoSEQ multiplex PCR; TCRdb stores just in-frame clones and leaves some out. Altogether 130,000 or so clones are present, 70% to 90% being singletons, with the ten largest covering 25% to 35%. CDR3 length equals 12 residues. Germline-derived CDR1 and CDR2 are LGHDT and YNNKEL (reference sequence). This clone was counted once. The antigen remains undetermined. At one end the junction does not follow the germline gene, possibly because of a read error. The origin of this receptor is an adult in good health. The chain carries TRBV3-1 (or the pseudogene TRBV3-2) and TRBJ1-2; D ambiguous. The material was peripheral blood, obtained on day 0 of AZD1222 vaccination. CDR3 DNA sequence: TGTGCCAGCAGCCAAGAACGTATACGGCCCATCTTC. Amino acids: CASSQERIRPIF.